A selection of T cell receptor beta chains follows, all from one sample in a study of Graves' ophthalmopathy and Graves' hyperthyroidism. TCRdb re-called the multiplex PCR reads with MiXCR, one entry per CDR3 protein. The sample has some 1.1 million distinct CDR3 sequences, roughly two fifths seen once. Sequencing input: peripheral blood or thyroid tissue (not recorded which). The receptors here all came from an adult man with Graves' hyperthyroidism. CDR3s include the opening cysteine and the closing phenylalanine or tryptophan.

TRBV7-2 | CASSLAGWDQPQHF
TRBV20-1 | CSARVDHNPGETQYF
TRBV10-3 | CAIGETGVESGELFF
TRBV2 | CASGVGDGWTGELFF
TRBV7-9 | CASGHVNPAFF
TRBV7-9 | CASIISARLAYEQYF
TRBV9 | CASSSGLAGGTETQYF
TRBV7-6 | CASSIGGQGLKTQYF
TRBV7-2 | CASRSGTGGGEAFF
TRBV12-3/TRBV12-4 | CASSLSSMGYEQYF
TRBV15 | CATSRQPRTANTEAFF
TRBV7-8 | CASSSGQGVGETQYF
TRBV10-3 | CAISESGREGLRAFF
TRBV10-3 | CAIREPGYTF
TRBV11-2 | CASRTGTGVGPTHGYTF
TRBV12-3/TRBV12-4 | CASSFSQGVEQYF
TRBV25-1 | CASRPSAEGNYGYTF
TRBV20-1 | CSARTGGSYGYTF
TRBV20-1 | CSASEGRGGSPLHF
TRBV28 | CASSLTGTGATEAFF
TRBV6-5 | CASSYIRDTEAFF
TRBV15 | CATRRDNIEAFF
TRBV25-1 | CASSAETGGWGYTF
TRBV14 | CASSAGPRTEAFF
TRBV25-1 | CASSASLYGYTF
TRBV7-9 | CASSGQDSPYEQYF
TRBV29-1 | CSVADAWDTEAFF
TRBV7-9 | CASRRGTAGNTF
TRBV2 | CASRRGETQHF
TRBV6-1 | CASSEASGRYEQYF
TRBV7-2 | CASRSGTPLEKLFF
TRBV24-1 | CATSDCSQDRETQYF
TRBV4-1 | CASSQDKRVNTEAFF
TRBV24-1 | CATSPMGSYEQYF
TRBV20-1 | CSAHPFGGEYEQYF
TRBV10-3 | CASSRDRAQETQHF
TRBV7-2 | CASSQERDRPYEQYF
TRBV29-1 | CSVEGGELDSLGQNNVLTF
TRBV14 | CASSQGGAGEETQYF
TRBV9 | CASSPGEGSSYEQYF
TRBV24-1 | CATSDSRGTARYEQYF
TRBV20-1 | CSARDPQRGPYEQYF
TRBV6-1 | CASSLNSGEGQETQYF
TRBV2 | CASTPPGNTEAFF
TRBV12-3/TRBV12-4 | CASSRDSIIGGYTF
TRBV5-1 | CASSLYPGTNTEAFF
TRBV25-1 | CASSEDHADYTF
TRBV19 | CASKGVQSGNTIYF
TRBV7-9 | CASSLAWIIAPLHF
TRBV15 | CATSIPGAYGYTF